One sample yielded the 21 T cell receptor beta chains listed below, sequenced in a study of control samples from healthy donors and cancer patients. TCRdb's copy holds only in-frame clones and misses some; the assay was immunoSEQ multiplex PCR. Among around 78,000 clones listed, about 93% were seen once. The sample comprised blood. These receptors all stem from a woman aged 18-30 years in good health.

The table lists this clone with a count of one. The chain employs TRBV10-3 and TRBJ2-1, with no clear D. Germline loops: CDR1 ENHRY, CDR2 SYGVKD. The CDR3 loop spans 11 amino acids. V dropped 3 bases and J dropped 3 bases, with 0 bases sitting between them. The CDR3 sequence is CAISDYNEQFF. The CDR3 coding sequence is TGTGCCATCAGTGACTACAATGAGCAGTTCTTC.

The J gene is TRBJ1-1, the V gene TRBV5-1; D is undetermined. Trimming left V 0 bases short and J 5 bases short, with 11 bases between. From germline, CDR1 is SGHRS and CDR2 YFSETQ. This CDR3 region has 14 residues. CDR3 amino acids: CASSLGRAGTEAFF. The CDR3 region has the DNA TGCGCCAGCAGCTTGGGGCGGGCGGGGACTGAAGCTTTCTTT.

The chain carries TRBV7-2 and TRBJ2-5, with a possible D match to TRBD2 (6 bases). CDR1 and CDR2 (germline): SGHTA, FQGNSA. The V end lost 1 base, the J end lost 5 bases, and 17 bases lay between the germline ends. This CDR3 has 16 amino acids. CDR3 nucleotide sequence: TGTGCCAGCAGCTTAGGGAACACAAACCGGGGGGAGACCCAGTACTTC. This gives the protein CASSLGNTNRGETQYF.

The chain combines TRBV28 with TRBJ1-1, with D maybe TRBD1 (5 bases). The germline gives CDR1 MDHEN, CDR2 SYDVKM. Trimming shortened V by 7 bases and J by 0 bases, and 9 bases separated the two germline ends. The CDR3 loop spans 13 amino acids. CDR3: CASTRGMNTEAFF. Here the CDR3 DNA reads TGTGCCAGCACTCGGGGGATGAACACTGAAGCTTTCTTT. The full variable domain, completed using reference TRBV28 and TRBJ1-1, is DVKVTQSSRYLVKRTGEKVFLECVQDMDHENMFWYRQDPGLGLRLIYFSYDVKMKEKGDIPEGYSVSREKKERFSLILESASTNQTSMYLCASTRGMNTEAFFGQGTRLTVV.

The V call is TRBV7-2, the J call TRBJ2-7, with 9 bases fitting TRBD1. Germline CDR1 and CDR2: SGHTA and FQGNSA. The CDR3 runs 14 residues. Trimming at V came to 2 bases and at J to 3 bases, leaving 2 bases not matched to a gene. CDR3 coding DNA: TGTGCCAGCAGCTTACGACAGGGGGGCTACGAGCAGTACTTC. It codes for CASSLRQGGYEQYF.

V and J are TRBV7-6 and TRBJ2-2, with 7 bases identical to TRBD1. The V gene's germline CDR1 is SGHVS and CDR2 FNYEAQ. The CDR3 length is 16 residues. V lost 4 bases, J lost 3 bases, and 8 bases stayed unmatched. CDR3 region: CASSSPRGPHTGELFF. The CDR3 bases are TGTGCCAGCAGCTCACCAAGGGGGCCCCACACCGGGGAGCTGTTTTTT.

V usage is TRBV21-1 and J usage is TRBJ2-3; the table's TRBD2 call for D was not verified on the DNA. TRBV21-1 is reported as a pseudogene. The CDR3 runs to 17 residues. CDR3 amino acids: CASSNPPVTCSTDTQYF. CDR3 nucleotides: TGTGCCAGCAGCAATCCCCCCGTGACTTGCAGCACAGATACGCAGTATTTT.

V is TRBV7-3 and J is TRBJ2-2, with 11 bases aligning to TRBD1. The V gene's germline CDR1 is SGHTA and CDR2 FQGTGA. V gave up 5 bases and J gave up 6 bases; unmatched junction bases: 14. The CDR3 is made up of 18 amino acids. CDR3 coding DNA: TGTGCCAGCAGCCCACCCGTACCCGGGACAGGGGGGGCCGGGGAGCTGTTTTTT. Translating it yields CASSPPVPGTGGAGELFF.

The chain has TRBV5-6 and TRBJ1-5; 9 bases are a match to TRBD1. Per the germline V gene, CDR1 is SGHDT and CDR2 is YYEEEE. The V gene end was trimmed by 3 bases and the J gene end by 2 bases; junction bases not matched to a gene: 12. The CDR3 runs 18 residues. The CDR3 sequence is CASSSWGRQGGRNQPQHF. The CDR3 DNA sequence: TGTGCCAGCAGCTCCTGGGGAAGACAGGGGGGACGCAATCAGCCCCAGCATTTT. Variable domain in full (rest from reference TRBV5-6 and TRBJ1-5): DAGVTQSPTHLIKTRGQQVTLRCSPKSGHDTVSWYQQALGQGPQFIFQYYEEEERQRGNFPDRFSGHQFPNYSSELNVNALLLGDSALYLCASSSWGRQGGRNQPQHFGDGTRLSIL.

This chain links TRBV28 with TRBJ1-2; D gene uncertain. This CDR3 region has 10 residues. The V end was cut by 6 bases, the J end by 7 bases, with 6 bases between. The germline V gene has CDR1 MDHEN and CDR2 SYDVKM. The CDR3 spells CASSEGGYTF. The CDR3 coding sequence is TGTGCCAGCAGCGAGGGTGGCTACACCTTC.

The chain couples TRBV3-1 (or the pseudogene TRBV3-2) to TRBJ2-2, with D perhaps matching TRBD1 (5 bases). The CDR3 loop spans 15 amino acids. From germline, CDR1 is LGHDT and CDR2 YNNKEL (reference sequence). V was shortened by 4 bases and J by 6 bases, with 15 bases between the two germline ends. The CDR3 sequence is CASSPQGGNAGELFF. The DNA of the CDR3 is TGTGCCAGCAGCCCCCAGGGTGGGAATGCCGGGGAGCTGTTTTTT.

J is TRBJ1-5 and V is TRBV20-1; D unresolved. V lost 3 bases and J 3 bases, leaving 15 bases between the germline ends. The CDR3 contains 15 residues. In germline, CDR1 is DFQATT, CDR2 SNEGSKA (reference sequence). CDR3 sequence: CSASIRKSDNQPQHF. CDR3 DNA sequence: TGCAGTGCTAGTATCCGGAAATCCGACAATCAGCCCCAGCATTTT.

The rearrangement links TRBV11-2 to TRBJ1-2; D is possibly TRBD1 (5 bases). V was shortened by 1 base and J by 3 bases, with 6 bases between the two germline ends. Germline V CDR1 and CDR2: SGHAT, FQNNGV. The CDR3 spans 13 residues. This chain's CDR3 is CASSLGGHYGYTF. The DNA for the CDR3 is TGTGCCAGCAGCTTAGGGGGACACTATGGCTACACCTTC.

This rearrangement joins TRBV29-1 to TRBJ1-4; TRBD1 matches at 7 bases. The germline V gene has CDR1 SQVTM and CDR2 ANQGSEA. V shed 7 bases and J 2 bases; nucleotides not matched to a gene: 4. The CDR3 extends over 13 amino acids. Here the CDR3 reads CSGRGGTNEKLFF. The CDR3 DNA sequence: TGCAGCGGGCGAGGGGGCACTAATGAAAAACTGTTTTTT.

The CDR3, as DNA: TGCGCCAGCAGCTTGGATGGTAGCTCCTACGAGCAGTACTTC. It yields the protein CASSLDGSSYEQYF. The chain recombines TRBV5-1 with TRBJ2-7; D is uncertain. Deletions cut 0 bases from V and 0 bases from J, with 7 bases between. The V gene's germline CDR1 is SGHRS and CDR2 YFSETQ. The CDR3 has 14 amino acids. Variable domain in full (rest from reference TRBV5-1 and TRBJ2-7): KAGVTQTPRYLIKTRGQQVTLSCSPISGHRSVSWYQQTPGQGLQFLFEYFSETQRNKGNFPGRFSGRQFSNSRSEMNVSTLELGDSALYLCASSLDGSSYEQYFGPGTRLTVT.

The rearrangement uses TRBV6-5 and TRBJ2-7; D unresolved. This CDR3 has 15 residues. Trimming left V 7 bases short and J 2 bases short, with 18 bases between. CDR1 MNHEY and CDR2 SVGAGI come from the germline V gene. CDR3 in DNA: TGTGCCAGCAAGATGGTATCTGGGCAGACCTACGAGCAGTACTTC. Its protein is CASKMVSGQTYEQYF.

The chain recombines TRBV4-1 with TRBJ1-2, with a tentative D call TRBD1 (6 bases). Germline V gene sequence: CDR1 MGHRA, CDR2 YSYEKL. The CDR3 sequence is 15 residues long. V lost 5 bases, J lost 6 bases, and 19 bases lay in between. CDR3: CASSNTGLIINGYTF. CDR3 nucleotide sequence: TGCGCCAGCAGCAACACAGGGTTGATAATAAATGGCTACACCTTC.

V gene TRBV2 combines with J gene TRBJ1-2; D uncertain. The CDR3 length is 13 residues. Trimming left V 3 bases short and J 5 bases short, with 10 bases between. Per the germline V gene, CDR1 is SNHLY and CDR2 is FYNNEI. CDR3 loop: CASSDTDGYGYTF. In DNA form, the CDR3 reads TGTGCCAGCAGTGATACCGACGGGTATGGCTACACCTTC.

The V and J genes are TRBV15 and TRBJ1-3; TRBD1 might be the D (6 bases). CDR3 length equals 18 residues. Between the trimmed V and J ends, which lost 0 bases and 2 bases, there was a span of 17 bases. Per germline, CDR1 LNHNV and CDR2 YYDKDF (reference sequence). The CDR3 sequence: CATSRDKGWDTAGNTIYF. The CDR3, as DNA: TGTGCCACCAGCAGAGATAAAGGGTGGGACACCGCTGGAAACACCATATATTTT.

This clone appeared a single time. V gene TRBV3-1 (or the pseudogene TRBV3-2) combines with J gene TRBJ2-1, with 11 bases that match TRBD2. V shed 4 bases and J 4 bases; nucleotides not matched to a gene: 9. The CDR3 consists of 17 residues. In germline, CDR1 is LGHDT, CDR2 YNNKEL (reference sequence). CDR3 DNA: TGTGCCAGCAGCCCACGACGTGGGACTAGCGGATACAATGAGCAGTTCTTC. It translates to CASSPRRGTSGYNEQFF.

V usage is TRBV6-4 and J usage is TRBJ2-2; 7 bases line up with TRBD2. This CDR3 has 15 residues. V gave up 6 bases and J gave up 6 bases; unmatched junction bases: 10. Germline loops: CDR1 MRHNA, CDR2 SNTAGT. For the CDR3, the DNA is TGTGCCAGCAGCCCCAAGCGGGATGGGCCCGGGGAGCTGTTTTTT. Encoded protein: CASSPKRDGPGELFF.